The 27 T cell receptor beta chains below come from one sample, sequenced in a study of shared T cell receptors in the human thymus. Clones were read by immunoSEQ multiplex PCR, and TCRdb kept only the in-frame ones, dropping some. The sample contains more than 550,000 clones, about 90% of which appear only once. These data were likewise used in another study, on human thymus T cells.

The sample was thymocytes. The receptor source for this set is a boy under two years old with a congenital heart defect.

The rearrangement links TRBV30 to TRBJ2-1; perhaps TRBD2 as D (6 bases). The length of the CDR3 is 14 residues. The germline V and J ends were trimmed by 1 base and 7 bases, with 14 bases remaining between them. CDR1 is GTSNPN and CDR2 is SVGIG in the germline V gene (reference sequence). CDR3 protein: CAWSEPGVTNEQFF. The CDR3 nucleotides are TGTGCCTGGAGTGAACCGGGAGTGACGAATGAGCAGTTCTTC. The full variable domain, in which reference TRBV30 and TRBJ2-1 provide the parts outside the CDR3, is SQTIHQWPATLVQPVGSPLSLECTVEGTSNPNLYWYRQAAGRGLQLLFYSVGIGQISSEVPQNLSASRPQDRQFILSSKKLLLSDSGFYLCAWSEPGVTNEQFFGPGTRLTVL.

This clone came up a few times. The CDR3 coding sequence is TGCGCCAGCAGCCAAGTGACGGCAGGGAAGAACACTGAAGCTTTCTTT. Protein product: CASSQVTAGKNTEAFF. This chain uses TRBV4-3 with TRBJ1-1, with D possibly TRBD1 on 5 matching bases. This CDR3 is built from 16 residues. V was trimmed by 1 base and J by 1 base, leaving 13 bases between them. Looked up from germline, CDR1 is LGHNA and CDR2 is YSLEER.

This clone occurred once. The rearrangement links TRBV5-6 to TRBJ1-4; 10 bases match TRBD1. Trimming removed 0 bases from V and 6 bases from J; junction bases left unmatched: 2. The CDR3 totals 15 residues. CDR1 and CDR2 from the germline V gene are SGHDT and YYEEEE. CDR3 protein: CASSLGQGAYEKLFF. The CDR3 DNA follows: TGTGCCAGCAGCTTGGGACAGGGGGCGTATGAAAAACTGTTTTTT.

This chain connects TRBV14 to TRBJ1-1; D not certain. CDR1 is SGHDN and CDR2 is FVKESK in the germline V gene. V dropped 0 bases and J dropped 7 bases, with 9 bases sitting between them. The CDR3 extends over 13 amino acids. In nucleotides, the CDR3 is TGTGCCAGCAGCCAAGAACGGGGATATGAAGCTTTCTTT. Translation: CASSQERGYEAFF.

The chain employs TRBV15 and TRBJ2-1; 7 bases match TRBD2. The V gene end was trimmed by 2 bases and the J gene end by 6 bases; junction bases not matched to a gene: 7. The length of the CDR3 is 15 residues. CDR1 and CDR2 (germline): LNHNV, YYDKDF (reference sequence). The CDR3 DNA follows: TGTGCCACCAGCAGACATGGGGGGGAGTGCAATGAGCAGTTCTTC. Its protein is CATSRHGGECNEQFF.

J is TRBJ2-1 and V is TRBV4-1; the match to TRBD2 covers 8 bases. Trimming removed 8 bases from V and 3 bases from J; junction bases left unmatched: 6. The CDR3 loop spans 14 amino acids. Germline lookup yields CDR1 MGHRA and CDR2 YSYEKL. The CDR3 loop is CASRPGLDYNEQFF. CDR3 in DNA: TGCGCCAGCCGCCCGGGACTAGACTACAATGAGCAGTTCTTC.

The chain joins TRBV6-1 to TRBJ2-7; D is uncertain. Germline V gene sequence: CDR1 MNHNS, CDR2 SASEGT. The germline V and J ends were trimmed by 10 bases and 0 bases, with 16 bases remaining between them. There are 14 residues in the CDR3. Here the CDR3 reads CATLLTKDSYEQYF. The CDR3 DNA follows: TGTGCCACACTGCTTACTAAAGACTCCTACGAGCAGTACTTC.

The rearrangement links TRBV2 to TRBJ2-2, with 11 bases lining up with TRBD1. The CDR3 covers 19 residues. With 3 bases clipped from V and 6 bases from J, the junction kept 15 bases outside the gene matches. CDR1 is SNHLY and CDR2 is FYNNEI in the germline V gene. CDR3: CASSEARGTGGGWAGELFF. The CDR3 DNA reads TGTGCCAGCAGTGAGGCTCGCGGGACAGGGGGAGGATGGGCCGGGGAGCTGTTTTTT.

The chain is built from TRBV11-2 and TRBJ1-4; 8 bases fit TRBD1. CDR3 length: 18 amino acids. From germline, CDR1 is SGHAT and CDR2 FQNNGV. The V gene end was trimmed by 2 bases and the J gene end by 3 bases; junction bases not matched to a gene: 11. This chain's CDR3 is CASSLKRAGGGPNEKLFF. The CDR3, as DNA: TGTGCCAGCAGCTTAAAGCGGGCAGGGGGCGGACCTAATGAAAAACTGTTTTTT.

Concerning this clone: Distinct nucleotide sequences in the sample also encode this CDR3. The CDR3 DNA reads TGTGCCAGCACCGCTGACAGGTTCACCTACGAGCAGTACTTC. Amino acids: CASTADRFTYEQYF. J is TRBJ2-7 and V is TRBV28; D may be TRBD1 (6 bases). V lost 7 bases and J lost 2, with 15 bases in between. Per the germline V gene, CDR1 is MDHEN and CDR2 is SYDVKM. This CDR3 comprises 14 residues.

V is TRBV7-6 and J is TRBJ2-1, with 10 positions matching TRBD1. The CDR3 consists of 14 residues. Per the germline V gene, CDR1 is SGHVS and CDR2 is FNYEAQ. Unmatched junction bases numbered 5, after V lost 8 bases and J lost 4 bases. CDR3 sequence: CASSGTGVYNEQFF. For the CDR3, the DNA is TGTGCCAGCTCCGGGACAGGGGTTTACAATGAGCAGTTCTTC. Full variable domain (outside the CDR3, taken from reference TRBV7-6 and TRBJ2-1): GAGVSQSPRYKVTKRGQDVALRCDPISGHVSLYWYRQALGQGPEFLTYFNYEAQQDKSGLPNDRFSAERPEGSISTLTIQRTEQRDSAMYRCASSGTGVYNEQFFGPGTRLTVL.

The table lists this clone with a few counts. The V gene is TRBV4-3, the J gene TRBJ1-5; D remains unclear. V was cut by 0 bases and J by 3 bases, with 24 bases left in between. CDR3 length equals 20 residues. The germline gives CDR1 LGHNA, CDR2 YSLEER. Written as DNA, the CDR3 is TGCGCCAGCAGCCAAGAGCTGGCGCCTACTGGACGGGAGATCAATCAGCCCCAGCATTTT. Protein product: CASSQELAPTGREINQPQHF.

The J gene is TRBJ1-1, the V gene TRBV5-1; the D gene is possibly TRBD1 (6 bases). Trimming took 4 bases from V and 0 from J, leaving 13 bases between them. CDR3 length equals 15 residues. Germline CDR1 SGHRS, CDR2 YFSETQ. The chain's CDR3 is CASSEGWTVNTEAFF. The CDR3 nucleotides are TGCGCCAGCAGCGAGGGATGGACAGTGAACACTGAAGCTTTCTTT. Supplemented by reference TRBV5-1 and TRBJ1-1, the full variable domain reads KAGVTQTPRYLIKTRGQQVTLSCSPISGHRSVSWYQQTPGQGLQFLFEYFSETQRNKGNFPGRFSGRQFSNSRSEMNVSTLELGDSALYLCASSEGWTVNTEAFFGQGTRLTVV.

V is TRBV15 and J is TRBJ2-2; no firm D call. Germline assignment: CDR1 LNHNV and CDR2 YYDKDF (reference sequence). Deletions cut 8 bases from V and 4 bases from J, with 14 bases between. This CDR3 is built from 14 residues. CDR3 DNA: TGTGCCACCGAGGAGAGTCTGGTCACCGGGGAGCTGTTTTTT. Protein: CATEESLVTGELFF.

V is TRBV2 and J is TRBJ1-5; D ambiguous. V shed 3 bases and J shed 0 bases, with 18 bases lying between them. The germline V gene encodes CDR1 SNHLY and CDR2 FYNNEI. The CDR3 runs to 18 residues. The CDR3 here is CASSDPGQAIYSNQPQHF. CDR3 coding DNA: TGTGCCAGCAGTGACCCCGGCCAGGCGATATATAGCAATCAGCCCCAGCATTTT.

The chain joins TRBV27 to TRBJ1-6; no clear D gene. The CDR3 spans 12 residues. Germline CDR1 MNHEY, CDR2 SMNVEV (reference sequence). Trimming took off 6 bases at V and 9 bases at J, with 9 bases between the two ends. CDR3 sequence: CASSRHLSPLHF. The CDR3 DNA reads as TGTGCCAGCAGCAGACACCTTTCACCCCTCCACTTT.

The chain has TRBV7-8 and TRBJ2-3, with D possibly being TRBD2 (6 bases). This CDR3 has 16 amino acids. Trimming pared 2 bases from V and 0 bases from J, leaving 12 bases between. Germline V CDR1 and CDR2: SGHVS, FQNEAQ. The CDR3 DNA reads TGTGCCAGCAGCTTATGTGCGGGATCTAGCACAGATACGCAGTATTTT. Translating it yields CASSLCAGSSTDTQYF.

The chain combines TRBV5-1 with TRBJ2-1; a possible D gene is TRBD2 (6 bases). The V end was cut by 1 base, the J end by 4 bases, with 15 bases between. This CDR3 is built from 16 residues. Germline V gene sequence: CDR1 SGHRS, CDR2 YFSETQ. CDR3 sequence reads: CASSLRGAGRYNEQFF. The DNA of the CDR3 is TGCGCCAGCAGCTTGCGCGGGGCTGGCAGATACAATGAGCAGTTCTTC.

This sequence joins TRBV28 and TRBJ1-5, with D uncertain. Trimming removed 6 bases at V and 0 bases at J, with 9 bases between. This CDR3 contains 14 residues. Per germline, CDR1 MDHEN and CDR2 SYDVKM. The CDR3: CASSQPGSNQPQHF. Here the CDR3 DNA reads TGTGCCAGCAGCCAGCCGGGTAGCAATCAGCCCCAGCATTTT.

The chain recombines TRBV5-7 with TRBJ2-7, with 9 bases matching TRBD2. TRBV5-7 is an ORF, and what it does is uncertain. V lost 0 bases, J lost 5 bases, and 12 bases stayed unmatched. There are 17 residues in the CDR3. In DNA, the CDR3 is TGTGCCAGCAGCTTGGGCGGACATAGCGGGAGTTTCAACGAGCAGTACTTC. Protein product: CASSLGGHSGSFNEQYF.

The rearrangement joins TRBV28 to TRBJ2-3, with 7 bases identical to TRBD2. The CDR3 contains 15 residues. Germline V gene lookup returns CDR1 MDHEN and CDR2 SYDVKM. With 3 bases clipped from V and 2 bases from J, the junction kept 5 bases outside the gene matches. As DNA, the CDR3 is TGTGCCAGCAGTTTGACTAGCCCAACCACAGATACGCAGTATTTT. It specifies CASSLTSPTTDTQYF.

This clone was found once. The chain joins TRBV15 to TRBJ1-6; a weak D match, TRBD1 (6 bases). The CDR3 runs to 14 residues. The germline gives CDR1 LNHNV, CDR2 YYDKDF (reference sequence). V lost 4 bases to trimming and J lost 9 bases, with 13 bases between them. The CDR3 sequence: CATSKTQGTSPLHF. The CDR3, as DNA: TGTGCCACCAGCAAAACACAGGGTACTTCACCCCTCCACTTT. Variable domain in full (rest from reference TRBV15 and TRBJ1-6): DAMVIQNPRYQVTQFGKPVTLSCSQTLNHNVMYWYQQKSSQAPKLLFHYYDKDFNNEADTPDNFQSRRPNTSFCFLDIRSPGLGDTAMYLCATSKTQGTSPLHFGNGTRLTVT.

Written as DNA, the CDR3 is TGTGCCAGCAGCGGACTAGCGGGGCCCACAGATACGCAGTATTTT. Amino acid sequence: CASSGLAGPTDTQYF. V usage is TRBV6-5 and J usage is TRBJ2-3; 12 bases are a match to TRBD2. The V gene's germline CDR1 is MNHEY and CDR2 SVGAGI. This CDR3 is 15 amino acids long. With 6 bases clipped from V and 2 bases from J, the junction kept 3 bases outside the gene matches.

This chain connects TRBV5-5 to TRBJ2-7; TRBD1 aligns across 8 bases. The germline V gene encodes CDR1 SGHKS and CDR2 YYEKEE (reference sequence). The CDR3 extends over 14 amino acids. V gave up 3 bases and J gave up 7 bases; unmatched junction bases: 9. The CDR3 DNA follows: TGTGCCAGCAGCTGGGGCCAGGGGGCGCTTGAGCAGTACTTC. Amino acid sequence: CASSWGQGALEQYF.

J is TRBJ1-1 and V is TRBV7-9; D possibly corresponds to TRBD1 (6 bases). Germline CDR1 SEHNR, CDR2 FQNEAQ (reference sequence). The ends were cut back, 2 bases at V and 0 bases at J, with 19 bases in the middle. The CDR3 is made up of 18 amino acids. CDR3 protein: CASSLYPDQGGLNTEAFF. For the CDR3, the DNA is TGTGCCAGCAGCTTATATCCCGACCAAGGGGGACTGAACACTGAAGCTTTCTTT.

This sequence joins TRBV9 and TRBJ1-1; the match to TRBD1 covers 7 bases. This CDR3 has 17 residues. The V gene end was trimmed by 3 bases and the J gene end by 7 bases; junction bases not matched to a gene: 18. CDR1 is SGDLS, CDR2 YYNGEE, per germline. The chain's CDR3 is CASSGQRQGERTVEAFF. CDR3 in DNA: TGTGCCAGCAGCGGCCAGAGACAGGGTGAACGGACAGTTGAAGCTTTCTTT.

The V call is TRBV29-1, the J call TRBJ1-2, with a weak D call TRBD1 (6 bases). The germline V gene encodes CDR1 SQVTM and CDR2 ANQGSEA. Trimming removed 8 bases from V and 4 bases from J, with 23 bases in between. This CDR3 is built from 15 residues. In DNA form, the CDR3 reads TGCAGCTTCTTCTACAGGGCCCTACTCTTCTATGGCTACACCTTC. Amino acids: CSFFYRALLFYGYTF.